This T cell receptor beta chain was identified during a study of cytomegalovirus exposure and HLA in healthy donors (TCRdb year 2017). The study in broad terms: An earlier analysis of a few hundred of the donors reported 276 Gb of sequence data and 117 million unique TCR beta sequences obtained from roughly 180 million T cells. To study patterns of TCR occurrence, a later analysis re-analyzed previously published TCR beta repertoires from around 700 donors and added high-resolution HLA genotyping. The study was designed to test whether signatures of past pathogen exposure could be identified by cataloging public T cell receptors. Donor age, sex, ethnicity and CMV serostatus were compiled alongside the repertoire data. The later analysis used no new phenotypic data to find candidate immune exposures, relying instead on TCR beta sequences and their occurrence across donors. Across some 400 genotyped donors of the cohort, an average of about 220,000 unique TCR beta nucleotide sequences per donor were sequenced, and roughly 20% of those sequences were non-productive. About five DR-DQ haplotypes were handled as single units for association and clustering, since linkage in the cohort was strong. The study combined high-throughput TCR immunosequencing, statistical association of individual TCRs with disease status, and machine learning to predict cytomegalovirus infection status. Class I and class II HLA loci were covered by the typing at four-digit resolution. In a later genetic analysis, genome-wide SNP genotypes for about 60% of the 666 donors were used, and that subset was treated as a discovery cohort. The T cell repertoires of some 670 subjects were profiled by immunosequencing and related to cytomegalovirus serostatus. The genetic ancestry cluster associated with self-reported Caucasian donors included 81% of the 398 genotyped donors. The number of typed donors differed by locus: about 629-630 for A, B, C, DRB1 and DQB1; approximately 520 for DQA1; 600 to 610 for DPA1; and approximately 450 for DPB1. In an earlier analysis of 587 of the donors, high-throughput TCR beta sequencing was used to judge whether each TCR beta V gene segment behaved as functional or pseudogenic. Along with the approximately 620-subject first cohort, a separate validation cohort of over 90 different subjects was used. Every discovery cohort repertoire had been produced on one sequencing platform. About 280 gigabases of sequencing data and tens of millions of unique TCR sequences made up an early release that covered fewer than 650 HLA-typed donors.

Receptor amplification or capture employed the immunoSEQ multiplex PCR assay. For the multiplex PCR, a mixture combining 60 forward primers for TCR Vbeta segments and 13 reverse primers for TCR Jbeta segments was used. A multiplex PCR assay on genomic DNA amplified the CDR3 region of rearranged TCR beta genes. Amplified TCR beta libraries were sequenced as 87-base-pair reads on the Illumina HiSeq System. In the authors' own workflow: Across the 600 to 700 repertoires, a later analysis counted 78 million or so unique TCR beta chains, approximately 12 million of which were shared by at least two donors. Raw reads were error-corrected and collapsed into unique sequences with a nearest-neighbor algorithm that merged closely related sequences to remove PCR and sequencing errors. V, D and J gene segments were assigned by aligning CDR3 sequences to IMGT reference sequences. For a sequence to be retained, a match of at least six nucleotides to both a V gene segment and a J gene segment was required. Rearrangements were called productive when the CDR3 lacked stop codons and stayed in frame with V and J; all others were non-productive. Following IMGT convention, CDR3 was defined as the stretch from the second conserved V-encoded cysteine up to the conserved J-encoded phenylalanine. The earlier analysis of some 540 of the donors excluded any sequence lacking an unambiguous match to a single V gene segment. In an earlier analysis of 587 of the donors, a V segment was called functional when productive rearrangements were above 56.7%, and segregating when the standard deviation between donors exceeded 5%. A statistical classification framework was built for diagnosing cytomegalovirus status from the catalog of TCR beta chain sequences. In a later analysis, TCR nucleotide sequences were compared against IMGT/GENE-DB human TR gene sequences so that V and J genes could be assigned. Using the TCRdist pipeline, a later analysis assigned CDR3 sequences along with most-parsimonious VDJ recombination scenarios. In a later analysis, each TCR beta chain was defined by its CDR3 amino acid sequence together with its V-gene family, and reads without a unique V-gene family were excluded. In a later analysis, 500 to 650 highly shared, low-generation-probability nucleotide sequences were removed to address suspected cross-contamination and a sequencing artifact. For each public chain, a later analysis derived a clonal expansion index from normalized ranks of inferred template counts within each repertoire. In a later analysis, generation probabilities were computed using a VDJ recombination model fitted to out-of-frame rearrangements, and the results were checked against IGoR. A later analysis scored TCR-TCR, TCR-HLA and TCR-CMV co-occurrence with hypergeometric tests, applying a repertoire-size bias correction to TCR pairs. In a later analysis, false discovery rates were estimated by permuting HLA or CMV assignments 20 times. In a later analysis, co-occurring TCRs were grouped with DBSCAN, and TCRdist sequence similarity was added when clustering was performed within HLA-allele-positive subsets. Co-occurrence clustering excluded repertoires with fewer than 30,000 or more than 120,000 public chains, plus five with anomalous nucleotide sharing. TCRdb holds this immuneACCESS table with in-frame rearrangements only. Some clones are missing; in checked studies, unresolved V genes explain under half, and the rest has no known cause. V and J calls and clone size are as listed in that table; D and trimming were resolved from the DNA. Here the sample has about 140,000 clones; over 60% occur a single time. The ten largest clones capture less than 1.5% of the sample.

Via the germline V gene, CDR1 is SGDLS and CDR2 YYNGEE. Trimming removed 4 bases from V and 5 bases from J; the gene matches leave 1 base unexplained. The CDR3 spans 12 residues, from the cysteine through the phenylalanine. The only DNA kept is the CDR3, 36 bases in frame from the first base. The cohort was made up of under 800 healthy bone marrow donors. All cohort members were sampled while nominally healthy, although unrecorded immune exposures were likely present. The donor was CMV seropositive and belonged to the group of over 250 seropositive cohort members. Every donor gave a peripheral blood sample, and the peripheral blood mononuclear cells from that sample were used for TCR beta sequencing. The Qiagen DNeasy Blood Extraction Kit was used to extract genomic DNA from the blood cell samples. Points on this clone: Its antigen is still unknown. No per-base quality is available; no much larger clone lies one base away.

Study-wide conclusions, independent of this receptor: In a later genetic analysis, a missense DCLRE1C variant was associated with V-gene and J-gene trimming of TCR beta chains, and the association was replicated in an independent cohort. Three of the identified cytomegalovirus-associated TCR beta chains were confirmed in vitro to be specific for cytomegalovirus antigens. A further reported finding was that TCR beta sequences accurately predicted the HLA-A and HLA-B alleles for most subjects in the first cohort. Linkage disequilibrium might explain the correlated functional status among segregating V segments, but an unknown experimental factor could not be excluded. The sequencing pipeline was judged likely to have produced a cluster of highly shared sequence variants as a technical artifact. In a later analysis, HLA-associated TCR beta chains showed more clonal expansion and lower generation probabilities than non-associated chains that were equally common. The study gave a list of 150 to 200 TCR beta chains associated with cytomegalovirus. The authors suggested that the approach could potentially be extended to other disease states and immunological phenotypes. Because counts were too low, fewer than 20 rarely observed V segments, including chromosome 9 orphons, were excluded from the earlier analysis of 587 of the donors. Most TCR sequences were observed very rarely across donors, whereas some public TCRs were present in many individuals. In a later analysis, the rate of TCR association differed among HLA loci, with DRB1 alleles having the most associated TCRs and HLA-C alleles having the fewest. Cytomegalovirus status was reported to be diagnosed by the classifier with high specificity and sensitivity in both the original and validation cohorts. According to a later genetic analysis, donors in an Asian-associated ancestry cluster had fewer N-insertions in productive TCRs than the approximately 670-donor mean. In an earlier analysis of about 540 of the donors, most TCR beta V segments were observed in productive rearrangements about 90% or about 30% of the time, broadly matching IMGT annotations. A later analysis associated about 17,000 TCR beta sequences with specific HLA alleles at a false discovery rate of 0.05. According to a later analysis, most CMV-associated TCR beta chains appeared to be HLA-restricted, and the HLA associations seemed to be driven largely by CMV exposure. When HLA alleles, especially DR and DQ, strongly co-occurred, attributing TCR associations to individual alleles was difficult. Roughly uniform sequencing depth across donors was assumed in presence/absence analyses, although this assumption may not hold. The only immune exposure information available for the cohort was CMV serostatus. In a later analysis, several top co-occurrence clusters were reported to appear linked to parvovirus B19, influenza, CMV and Epstein-Barr virus. In this cohort, only TCR beta chains were sequenced, and detectable features were limited by the absence of alpha or paired-chain data. Some IMGT-functional V segments, including TRBV6-2 and TRBV6-3, could not be distinguished by the 87-base-pair reads and were therefore excluded. Because HLA typing was unavailable for some donors at each locus, only the typed subset was used in association tests.

Sequencing used PBMCs. Rearrangement joined TRBV9 to TRBJ2-7, with 9 bases matching TRBD1. The receptor's source is a male donor in good health and CMV-seropositive. DNA sequence: TGTGCCAGCAGCCGGACAGGGGACGAGCAGTACTTC. Its coded protein is CASSRTGDEQYF.